Included here is one T cell receptor beta chain sequence, with context. The data belong to a study of blood T cell repertoires in COVID-19. Overall study context: The analysed material was cDNA or gDNA that came from T cells, B-cell-depleted T cells, or PBMCs.

Study processing details: Reference gene primer amplification gave estimated nucleated cell counts. Clones were read by immunoSEQ multiplex PCR, and TCRdb kept only the in-frame ones, dropping some. That table furnishes V, J and clone size, whereas the DNA furnished D and trimming. The sample yields about 200,000 clones, roughly 82% seen once. The sequenced sample was PBMCs or T cells enriched from blood (not recorded which). This TCR was sampled from a man aged 35 to 55 with acute COVID-19.

CDR3 in DNA: TGTGCCAGTAGTATTGGGCATAGGCCCTCCTATGGCTACACCTTC. It translates to CASSIGHRPSYGYTF. The chain uses TRBV19 and TRBJ1-2, with D unresolved. Trimming stripped 3 bases from V and 4 bases from J, with 15 bases between. Germline assignment: CDR1 LNHDA and CDR2 SQIVND (reference sequence). The CDR3 extends over 15 amino acids.